The 10 T cell receptor beta chains in this list originate from one sample, sequenced in a study of blood T cell repertoires in COVID-19. Some clones are missing from TCRdb's copy, which holds only in-frame ones; the method was immunoSEQ multiplex PCR. The sample holds around 60,000 clones; roughly 88% are singletons and the top ten take 3.5%. Sequences were obtained from peripheral blood. The receptor set was obtained from a man aged 50-60 years with active COVID-19.

The count of this clone is one. J is TRBJ1-2 and V is TRBV7-6; 8 nucleotides match TRBD1. CDR1 SGHVS and CDR2 FNYEAQ come from the germline V gene. The CDR3 extends over 16 amino acids. J lost 6 bases, V lost 4 bases, and 13 bases had no gene match. The CDR3 DNA reads TGTGCCAGCAGCTGGACAGGGAGGGGGGGATTGAATGGCTACACCTTC. Translating it yields CASSWTGRGGLNGYTF.

The genes are TRBV27 and TRBJ2-7, with TRBD1 matching 8 bases. Germline CDR1 is MNHEY and CDR2 is SMNVEV (reference sequence). The J segment lost 5 bases and the V segment lost 4 bases, leaving 7 bases of the junction unmatched. The CDR3 totals 14 residues. The DNA of the CDR3 is TGTGCCAGCAGTTCCCGGACAGGGTCTAACGAGCAGTACTTC. Its protein product is CASSSRTGSNEQYF.

V and J are TRBV3-1 (or the pseudogene TRBV3-2) and TRBJ1-6, with no clear D. The CDR3 has 12 residues. V was trimmed by 2 bases and J by 7 bases, leaving 3 bases between them. Per germline, CDR1 LGHDT and CDR2 YNNKEL (reference sequence). In DNA form, the CDR3 reads TGTGCCAGCAGCCAACGGAATTCACCCCTCCACTTT. It specifies CASSQRNSPLHF.

The J gene is TRBJ2-5, the V gene TRBV6-1; D is uncertain. CDR3 length: 13 residues. Trimming removed 2 bases at V and 4 bases at J, with 8 bases between. Germline V gene lookup returns CDR1 MNHNS and CDR2 SASEGT. The CDR3 loop is CASSEFSSETQYF. Written as DNA, the CDR3 is TGTGCCAGCAGTGAATTTAGTTCAGAGACCCAGTACTTC.

The chain joins TRBV5-1 to TRBJ1-1, with a tentative D call TRBD1 (5 bases). Germline assignment: CDR1 SGHRS and CDR2 YFSETQ. This CDR3 is 14 amino acids long. With 5 bases removed from V and 1 base from J, the gap between germline ends came to 12 bases. The CDR3 DNA is TGCGCCAGCAGGCAACAGGCCTCGAACACTGAAGCTTTCTTT. This encodes CASRQQASNTEAFF.

The chain links TRBV29-1 to TRBJ2-7, with TRBD1 matching 7 bases. Trimming at V came to 4 bases and at J to 2 bases, leaving 2 bases not matched to a gene. Germline lookup yields CDR1 SQVTM and CDR2 ANQGSEA. CDR3 length equals 12 residues. The CDR3 loop is CSVGGQPYEQYF. CDR3 DNA sequence: TGCAGCGTTGGGGGACAGCCCTACGAGCAGTACTTC.

The chain uses TRBV6-6 and TRBJ1-6, with D possibly matching TRBD1 (5 bases). The germline gives CDR1 MNHNY, CDR2 SVGAGI (reference sequence). The CDR3 runs to 15 residues. Trimming stripped 2 bases from V and 9 bases from J, with 14 bases between. In DNA, the CDR3 is TGTGCCAGCAGTTACCCCCGGGGCGGGGTTTCACCCCTCCACTTT. Amino acid sequence: CASSYPRGGVSPLHF.

This chain joins TRBV20-1 and TRBJ2-7; 7 nucleotides match TRBD1. Germline trimming cut 3 bases from V and 0 bases from J; bases unmatched to any gene: 5. Germline loops: CDR1 DFQATT, CDR2 SNEGSKA (reference sequence). The CDR3 has 14 residues. The CDR3 nucleotides read TGCAGTGCTAGTCCAGGGGGAAGCTCCTACGAGCAGTACTTC. Its translation is CSASPGGSSYEQYF.

The rearrangement joins TRBV27 to TRBJ1-2; 8 bases map to TRBD1. Per the germline V gene, CDR1 is MNHEY and CDR2 is SMNVEV (reference sequence). The V and J ends lost 5 bases and 4 bases, in that order; junction bases with no gene match: 12. The CDR3 sequence is 16 residues long. CDR3 sequence: CASSPSAGGRPYGYTF. In DNA form, the CDR3 reads TGTGCCAGCAGTCCCTCGGCAGGGGGCCGCCCCTATGGCTACACCTTC.

The J gene is TRBJ2-2, the V gene TRBV5-1, with D unclear. Between the trimmed V and J ends, which lost 5 bases and 0 bases, there was a span of 8 bases. Germline loops: CDR1 SGHRS, CDR2 YFSETQ. The CDR3 runs 14 residues. The CDR3 region has the DNA TGCGCCAGCAGAAAAGCCGCGAACACCGGGGAGCTGTTTTTT. Residues: CASRKAANTGELFF.